The present entry profiles one T cell receptor beta chain with its context. Its antigen is not known. This specimen comes from a study of blood T cells in healthy people across ages. The CDR3 has 15 amino acids. Trimming removed 3 bases at V and 5 bases at J, with 16 bases between. Per the germline V gene, CDR1 is SNHLY and CDR2 is FYNNEI. Study-wide findings and caveats: Possibly confounding the expanded clonotype changes was the fact that donor CMV status was unknown. Age showed a roughly linear inverse relationship with TCR beta diversity per million T cells.

A second PCR, run for roughly 7 to 11 cycles, used a sample-barcoded 5' primer plus a J-beta primer mix. TCRdb ran MiXCR on the 5' RACE reads and lists one entry per CDR3 protein. The sample carries some 800,000 distinct CDR3 sequences, around 25% recorded once. The same sample was also used in a study of T cells of mothers and their children.

The specimen sequenced was blood. The origin of this receptor is a boy younger than 18 in good health. V is TRBV2 and J is TRBJ2-5, with a weak D call TRBD2 (7 bases). The DNA of the CDR3 is TGTGCCAGCAGTGAGGGGGGGGCCATCGGGGAGACCCAGTACTTC. It specifies CASSEGGAIGETQYF. The whole variable domain, remainder taken from reference TRBV2 and TRBJ2-5, is EPEVTQTPSHQVTQMGQEVILRCVPISNHLYFYWYRQILGQKVEFLVSFYNNEISEKSEIFDDQFSVERPDGSNFTLKIRSTKLEDSAMYFCASSEGGAIGETQYFGPGTRLLVL.